This T cell receptor (beta chain) was sequenced for a study of regulatory T cells in long-lasting Graves disease. The time point here: persistent/refractory GD, antithyroid drugs over 5 years with positive TRAb. The TCR library used RNA extracted from PBMCs. The diagnosis of Graves' disease used American Thyroid Association guidelines. Both iRepertoire HTBI primers and Arm-PCR of CDR3 regions were used to build the TCR beta libraries. TCRdb processed the multiplex PCR reads anew with MiXCR; each CDR3 protein has one entry. The data show roughly 400,000 distinct CDR3 sequences, around 21% seen once. Looked up from germline, CDR1 is SGHAT and CDR2 is FQNNGV. V lost 2 bases to trimming and J lost 2 bases; unmatched junction nucleotides: 5. The CDR3 length is 16 residues.

The chain recombines TRBV11-2 with TRBJ2-3, with 9 bases identical to TRBD2. The sample was peripheral blood mononuclear cells (PBMCs), taken when the disease was refractory, from a patient treated with antithyroid drugs. The receptor's source is a female donor with Graves disease. CDR3 protein: CASSLLAGKFTDTQYF. The CDR3 bases are TGTGCCAGCAGCTTACTAGCGGGGAAGTTCACAGATACGCAGTATTTT.